The entry below describes one TCR beta chain. The data were taken from a study of control samples from healthy donors and cancer patients. Sequencing was performed with immunoSEQ multiplex PCR; in TCRdb, only in-frame clones are kept and a portion is missing. Here the sample spans 45,000 to 60,000 clones, around 90% being singletons. The germline CDR1 and CDR2 sequences are SGHTA and FQGNSA. V lost 0 bases and J lost 3; bases outside the gene matches: 2. The CDR3 covers 16 residues. V usage is TRBV7-2 and J usage is TRBJ2-1; 10 bases align to TRBD2. The source of this sequence is a man aged 55 to 70 with head and neck cancer. The sample was PBMCs. CDR3 DNA sequence: TGTGCCAGCAGCTTAGCGCCTAGCGGGGGCTACAATGAGCAGTTCTTC. Its translation: CASSLAPSGGYNEQFF. Full variable domain (missing parts from reference TRBV7-2 and TRBJ2-1): GAGVSQSPSNKVTEKGKDVELRCDPISGHTALYWYRQSLGQGLEFLIYFQGNSAPDKSGLPSDRFSAERTGGSVSTLTIQRTQQEDSAVYLCASSLAPSGGYNEQFFGPGTRLTVL.